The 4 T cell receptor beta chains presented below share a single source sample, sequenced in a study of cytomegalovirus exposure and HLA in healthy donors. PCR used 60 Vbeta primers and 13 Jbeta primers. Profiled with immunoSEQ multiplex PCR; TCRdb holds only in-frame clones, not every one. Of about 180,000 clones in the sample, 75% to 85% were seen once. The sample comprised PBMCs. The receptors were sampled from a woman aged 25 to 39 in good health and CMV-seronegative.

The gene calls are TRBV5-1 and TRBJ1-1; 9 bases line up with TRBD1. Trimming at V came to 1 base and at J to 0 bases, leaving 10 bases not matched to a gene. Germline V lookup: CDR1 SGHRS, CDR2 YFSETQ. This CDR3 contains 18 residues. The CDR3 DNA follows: TGCGCCAGCAGCTTGAAGGACAGGGGTGTCAGAATGAACACTGAAGCTTTCTTT. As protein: CASSLKDRGVRMNTEAFF.

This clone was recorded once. Here the CDR3 DNA reads TGCAGTGCTAGCTTTAATGAAAAACTGTTTTTT. Its protein is CSASFNEKLFF. The V call is TRBV20-1, the J call TRBJ1-4; D remains ambiguous. This CDR3 region has 11 residues. CDR1 and CDR2 (germline): DFQATT, SNEGSKA (reference sequence). The V end was cut by 3 bases, the J end by 4 bases, with 3 bases between.

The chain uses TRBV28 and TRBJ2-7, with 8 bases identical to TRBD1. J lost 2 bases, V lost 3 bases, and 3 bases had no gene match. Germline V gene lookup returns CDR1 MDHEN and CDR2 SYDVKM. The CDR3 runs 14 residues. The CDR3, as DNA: TGTGCCAGCAGTTTCGGACAGGGCCCCTACGAGCAGTACTTC. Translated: CASSFGQGPYEQYF.

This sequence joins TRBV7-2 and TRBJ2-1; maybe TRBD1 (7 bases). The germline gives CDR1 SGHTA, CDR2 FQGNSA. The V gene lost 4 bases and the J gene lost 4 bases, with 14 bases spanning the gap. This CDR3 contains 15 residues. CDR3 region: CASSSRGQTYNEQFF. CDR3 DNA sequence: TGTGCCAGCAGCTCGCGGGGACAGACTTACAATGAGCAGTTCTTC.